These T cell receptor beta chains were read from a single sample in a study of human T cells and chemical hapten exposure. TCRdb redid the calling of the RACE reads with MiXCR, one entry per CDR3 protein. The data hold more than 250,000 distinct CDR3 sequences, with about 7.7% observed a single time. The sequences come from whole blood, collected in connection with sensitization to the hapten diphenylcyclopropenone (DPC). The receptor set was obtained from a man between 18 and 29 years old with alopecia areata. Some clones in this sample may be carry-over from other donors' samples. Each CDR3 is given with its conserved first and last residue. Clone size appears in some rows only: once, few, many, or a class for an expanded clone.

few | TRBJ1-1 | TRBV20-1 | CSARDGGDTEAFF
many | TRBJ2-7 | TRBV28 | CASSLRNEQYF
. | TRBJ2-5 | TRBV6-1 | CASSENTGPETQYF
few | TRBJ2-2 | TRBV12-3/TRBV12-4 | CASSLGSLLNTGELFF
many | TRBJ1-2 | TRBV5-1 | CASSLTTYGYTF
few | TRBJ1-4 | TRBV6-6 | CASSYSTRNEKLFF
. | TRBJ1-1 | TRBV18 | CASSLSDGNTEAFF
few | TRBJ1-5 | TRBV9 | CASSVEGQGQPQHF
. | TRBJ1-2 | TRBV24-1 | CATRAGWGGYTF
few | TRBJ1-1 | TRBV12-3/TRBV12-4 | CASSFRPLRQGGTEAFF
. | TRBJ1-2 | TRBV28 | CASTLGQGGYGYTF
. | TRBJ1-4 | TRBV27 | CASSSGSRLFNEKLFF
few | TRBJ2-1 | TRBV6-5 | CASRRRTVLYNEQFF
many | TRBJ2-3 | TRBV5-5 | CASIEVWGRNTDTQYF
few | TRBJ1-5 | TRBV28 | CASTIAPGAVGNQPQHF
many | TRBJ2-3 | TRBV5-1 | CASRTTGISTDTQYF
. | TRBJ2-3 | TRBV12-3/TRBV12-4 | CASSFLWGSTDTQYF
many | TRBJ2-2 | TRBV7-8 | CASSLAPGGAVNTGELFF
few | TRBJ2-2 | TRBV9 | CASSPRQGRNTGELFF
many | TRBJ1-4 | TRBV15 | CATSRIQGADHRSTNEKLFF
few | TRBJ1-5 | TRBV2 | CASSEIERQDTPQHF
few | TRBJ1-2 | TRBV6-1 | CASHPAGFDYGYTF
few | TRBJ1-6 | TRBV20-1 | CSARDRGLSYNSPLHF
many | TRBJ2-3 | TRBV18 | CASSPTSGITDTQYF
. | TRBJ2-1 | TRBV7-2 | CASSLIRDSRANEQFF
few | TRBJ2-5 | TRBV20-1 | CSARLAGMETQYF
. | TRBJ1-4 | TRBV28 | CASSPVGTSNEKLFF
few | TRBJ2-6 | TRBV10-3 | CAISSDSHSGANVLTF
. | TRBJ2-1 | TRBV5-5 | CASSLYGQGAEFF